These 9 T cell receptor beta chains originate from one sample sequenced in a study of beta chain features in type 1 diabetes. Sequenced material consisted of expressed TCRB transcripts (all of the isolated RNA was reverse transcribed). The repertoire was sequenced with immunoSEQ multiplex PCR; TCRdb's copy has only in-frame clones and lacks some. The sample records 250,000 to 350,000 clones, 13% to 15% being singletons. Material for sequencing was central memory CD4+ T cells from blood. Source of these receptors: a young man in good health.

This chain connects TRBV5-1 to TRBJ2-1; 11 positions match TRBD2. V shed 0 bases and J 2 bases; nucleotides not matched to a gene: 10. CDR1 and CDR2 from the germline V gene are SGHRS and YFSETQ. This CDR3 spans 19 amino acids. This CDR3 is CASSLEAPSGGNTYNEQFF. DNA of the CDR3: TGCGCCAGCAGCTTGGAAGCGCCTAGCGGGGGGAATACCTACAATGAGCAGTTCTTC.

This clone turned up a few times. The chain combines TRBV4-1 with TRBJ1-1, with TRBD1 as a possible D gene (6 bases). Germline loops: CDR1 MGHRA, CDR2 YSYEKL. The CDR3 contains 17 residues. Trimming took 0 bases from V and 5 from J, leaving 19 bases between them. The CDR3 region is CASSQEVGRGAITEAFF. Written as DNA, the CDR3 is TGCGCCAGCAGCCAAGAGGTCGGGCGGGGGGCTATAACTGAAGCTTTCTTT.

In DNA, the CDR3 is TGTGCCAGCAGCTTGGTAGGGCAGGAGGTGGATGAGCAGTTCTTC. Translated: CASSLVGQEVDEQFF. The J gene is TRBJ2-1, the V gene TRBV7-2; tentative D call: TRBD2 (5 bases). The V gene's germline CDR1 is SGHTA and CDR2 FQGNSA. CDR3 length: 15 residues. V was pared by 3 bases and J by 8 bases, with 17 bases between.

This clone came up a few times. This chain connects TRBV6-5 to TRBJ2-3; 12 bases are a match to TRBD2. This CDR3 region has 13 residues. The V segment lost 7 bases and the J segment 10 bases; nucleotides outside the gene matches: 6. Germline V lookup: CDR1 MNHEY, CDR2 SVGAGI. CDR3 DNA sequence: TGTGCCAGCACCGCTAGCGGGGGGGCCGCGCAGTATTTT. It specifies CASTASGGAAQYF.

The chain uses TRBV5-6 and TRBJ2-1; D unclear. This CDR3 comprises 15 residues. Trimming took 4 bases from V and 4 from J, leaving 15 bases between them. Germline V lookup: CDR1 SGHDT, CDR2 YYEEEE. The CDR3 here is CASSRYSVLYNEQFF. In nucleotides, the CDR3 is TGTGCCAGCAGCCGATACTCCGTCCTATACAATGAGCAGTTCTTC.

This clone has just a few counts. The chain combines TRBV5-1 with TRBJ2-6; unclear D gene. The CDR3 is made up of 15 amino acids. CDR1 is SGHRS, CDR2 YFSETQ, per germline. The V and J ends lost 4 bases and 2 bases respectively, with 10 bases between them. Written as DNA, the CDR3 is TGCGCCAGCAGCCAAGGCCTCCCTGGGGCCAACGTCCTGACTTTC. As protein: CASSQGLPGANVLTF.

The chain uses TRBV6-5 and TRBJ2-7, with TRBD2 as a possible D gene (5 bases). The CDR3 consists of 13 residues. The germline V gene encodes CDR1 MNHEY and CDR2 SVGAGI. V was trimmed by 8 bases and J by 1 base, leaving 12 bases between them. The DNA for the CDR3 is TGTGCCAGCGGACGGACTCTATCCTACGAGCAGTACTTC. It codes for CASGRTLSYEQYF.

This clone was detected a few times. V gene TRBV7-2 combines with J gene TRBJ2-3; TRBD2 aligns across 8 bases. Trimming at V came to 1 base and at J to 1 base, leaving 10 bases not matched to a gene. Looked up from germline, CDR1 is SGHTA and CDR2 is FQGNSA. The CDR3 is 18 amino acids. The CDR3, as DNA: TGTGCCAGCAGCTTAGACGGGAGGGGCAGGTCCCGCACAGATACGCAGTATTTT. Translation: CASSLDGRGRSRTDTQYF.

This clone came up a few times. The CDR3 bases are TGTGCCAGCAGCTCCGCGGGGGGAAACACCATATATTTT. Amino acids: CASSSAGGNTIYF. The V call is TRBV7-3, the J call TRBJ1-3; D not certain. The CDR3 covers 13 residues. With 4 bases removed from V and 4 bases from J, the gap between germline ends came to 8 bases. Germline loops: CDR1 SGHTA, CDR2 FQGTGA.